What follows are 10 T cell receptor beta chains derived from one specimen sequenced in a study of CD8 T cells in Susac syndrome. When the RNA was reverse transcribed, random hexamers were used with an input of 0.5 to 1 ug. TCRdb independently ran MiXCR on the immunoSEQ multiplex PCR reads; one entry per CDR3 protein. The sample lists approximately 210,000 distinct CDR3 sequences; 94% were seen once. Sequencing was done on a sample of CD4+ T cells from PBMCs. All receptors derive from a human donor with Susac syndrome.

CDR3 amino acids: CAWSGGQGSGISNEQFF. In DNA, the CDR3 is TGTGCCTGGAGTGGAGGACAGGGGTCCGGTATATCGAATGAGCAGTTCTTC. The chain recombines TRBV30 with TRBJ2-1; TRBD1 matches at 9 bases. Germline V gene lookup returns CDR1 GTSNPN and CDR2 SVGIG (reference sequence). The junction had 14 bases not matched to a gene; V was cut back by 1 base and J by 7 bases. CDR3 length: 17 residues.

About this clonotype: A read error may produce the germline difference seen at one junction end. The gene calls are TRBV30 and TRBJ2-1; TRBD2 aligns across 10 bases. The germline V gene encodes CDR1 GTSNPN and CDR2 SVGIG (reference sequence). The CDR3 length is 13 residues. The CDR3 DNA follows: TGTGCCTGGAGTGTAATAGCGGGGGGCCCTTCGCTCTTC. Protein sequence: CAWSVIAGGPSLF.

The CDR3 sequence: CASSHDWQNTEAFF. The CDR3 DNA sequence: TGTGCCAGCAGCCACGACTGGCAAAACACTGAAGCTTTCTTT. The rearrangement joins TRBV3-1 to TRBJ1-1; D is uncertain. V dropped 3 bases and J dropped 2 bases, with 10 bases sitting between them. Germline values: CDR1 LGHDT, CDR2 YNNKEL (reference sequence). The CDR3 sequence is 14 residues long.

The chain combines TRBV7-2 with TRBJ1-2, with a tentative D call TRBD1 (5 bases). This CDR3 is built from 17 residues. V shed 5 bases and J shed 0 bases, with 19 bases lying between them. Per germline, CDR1 SGHTA and CDR2 FQGNSA. This chain's CDR3 is CASSLQSAGPANYGYTF. The CDR3, as DNA: TGTGCCAGCAGCCTCCAATCCGCAGGGCCAGCTAACTATGGCTACACCTTC.

This chain links TRBV20-1 with TRBJ1-3; the D gene is possibly TRBD1 (5 bases). This CDR3 region has 15 residues. Germline V CDR1 and CDR2: DFQATT, SNEGSKA (reference sequence). The V end lost 5 bases, the J end lost 0 bases, and 14 bases lay between the germline ends. The CDR3 region is CSASPDRTSGNTIYF. The CDR3 DNA reads TGCAGTGCTTCGCCTGACAGAACCTCTGGAAACACCATATATTTT.

This chain uses TRBV30 with TRBJ1-1; a possible D gene is TRBD1 (5 bases). CDR1 GTSNPN and CDR2 SVGIG come from the germline V gene (reference sequence). V was trimmed by 0 bases and J by 3 bases, leaving 14 bases between them. The CDR3 has 15 amino acids. The DNA for the CDR3 is TGTGCCTGGAGTGTACAGTTAGGGGCGGACACTGAAGCTTTCTTT. Amino acids: CAWSVQLGADTEAFF.

This clonotype was observed a single time. The genes are TRBV20-1 and TRBJ2-5; either TRBD1 or TRBD2 may fit D (6 bases each). The germline V gene has CDR1 DFQATT and CDR2 SNEGSKA (reference sequence). The CDR3 has 12 residues. Trimming took off 2 bases at V and 7 bases at J, with 11 bases between the two ends. CDR3 residues: CSARRGAGTQYF. CDR3 nucleotides: TGCAGTGCTAGAAGGGGGGCCGGGACCCAGTACTTC.

The CDR3 nucleotides are TGTGCCAGCAACGACTTCGAGCAGTTCTTC. Translated, it gives CASNDFEQFF. The J gene is TRBJ2-1, the V gene TRBV6-1; D remains ambiguous. V gave up 7 bases and J gave up 10 bases, with 8 bases separating them. The CDR3 contains 10 residues. The germline CDR1 and CDR2 sequences are MNHNS and SASEGT.

The V and J genes are TRBV25-1 and TRBJ1-2; D remains ambiguous. CDR1 and CDR2 from the germline V gene are MGHDK and SYGVNS. This CDR3 is built from 12 residues. Trimming pared 3 bases from V and 7 bases from J, leaving 9 bases between. CDR3: CASSEPLGGYTF. CDR3 bases: TGTGCCAGCAGTGAGCCTCTGGGTGGCTACACCTTC.

V and J are TRBV20-1 and TRBJ2-1; 11 bases match TRBD2. The CDR3 covers 15 residues. V lost 3 bases and J lost 6; bases outside the gene matches: 7. Germline lookup yields CDR1 DFQATT and CDR2 SNEGSKA (reference sequence). CDR3 region: CSASLGLAGGNEQFF. The CDR3 DNA reads as TGCAGTGCTAGTCTGGGGCTAGCGGGGGGCAATGAGCAGTTCTTC.